The 23 T cell receptor beta chains below were found in one sample sequenced in a study of CD8+ T cells in alopecia areata. It was cDNA, reverse transcribed from extracted RNA, that served as the sequencing template. Assay: immunoSEQ multiplex PCR; the TCRdb copy retains only in-frame clones and omits some. The sample carries some 130,000 clones, roughly three fifths recorded once. The starting material was CD4+ T cells sorted from blood, obtained at week 0. All receptors come from a human donor with alopecia areata.

The chain combines TRBV10-3 with TRBJ2-3, with 9 bases lining up with TRBD2. CDR1 and CDR2 (germline): ENHRY, SYGVKD. J gave up 6 bases and V 5 bases, and 6 bases lay outside the gene matches. This CDR3 is built from 14 residues. The CDR3 DNA follows: TGTGCCATCAGTTTAGCGGGGGATACCGATACGCAGTATTTT. Its translation is CAISLAGDTDTQYF.

The chain is built from TRBV29-1 and TRBJ1-1; weak D call: TRBD1 (6 bases). The length of the CDR3 is 14 residues. Germline CDR1 is SQVTM and CDR2 is ANQGSEA. The V end was cut by 3 bases, the J end by 4 bases, with 15 bases between. CDR3 sequence reads: CSVDFTGRGTEAFF. DNA of the CDR3: TGCAGCGTTGACTTCACAGGGAGGGGCACTGAAGCTTTCTTT.

V usage is TRBV4-2 and J usage is TRBJ2-1; 7 bases align to TRBD1. Trimming took 5 bases from V and 9 from J; bases not matched to a gene: 1. The CDR3 contains 11 residues. CDR1 and CDR2 from the germline V gene are LGHNA and YNFKEQ. CDR3 nucleotide sequence: TGTGCCAGCAGCGCAGGGGGTGAGCAGTTCTTC. Translation: CASSAGGEQFF.

This clone was seen just once. V usage is TRBV7-2 and J usage is TRBJ2-5; 9 positions match TRBD1. Per germline, CDR1 SGHTA and CDR2 FQGNSA. The CDR3 loop spans 14 amino acids. V gave up 4 bases and J gave up 7 bases; unmatched junction bases: 7. CDR3 residues: CASSWGQGWVTQYF. The CDR3 DNA is TGTGCCAGCAGCTGGGGACAGGGATGGGTGACCCAGTACTTC.

The rearrangement links TRBV5-4 to TRBJ2-5; maybe TRBD2 (5 bases). The CDR3 covers 13 residues. The germline V gene has CDR1 SGHNT and CDR2 YYREEE (reference sequence). V was shortened by 4 bases and J by 1 base, with 8 bases between the two germline ends. CDR3 nucleotide sequence: TGTGCCAGCAGCGCGGACTCCCAAGAGACCCAGTACTTC. This sequence encodes CASSADSQETQYF.

The rearrangement joins TRBV20-1 to TRBJ2-7; a weak D match, TRBD2 (5 bases). The CDR3 spans 11 residues. Germline V gene sequence: CDR1 DFQATT, CDR2 SNEGSKA (reference sequence). V lost 5 bases, J lost 4 bases, and 9 bases lay in between. This chain's CDR3 is CSASTGYEQYF. CDR3 DNA: TGCAGTGCTTCGACGGGATACGAGCAGTACTTC.

V gene TRBV25-1 combines with J gene TRBJ2-1, with D uncertain. Trimming left V 1 base short and J 6 bases short, with 10 bases between. This CDR3 region has 14 residues. Germline lookup yields CDR1 MGHDK and CDR2 SYGVNS. The DNA for the CDR3 is TGTGCCAGCAGTGAATGGGCAGGCCGCAATGAGCAGTTCTTC. This encodes CASSEWAGRNEQFF.

This clone was picked up a small number of times. This chain joins TRBV29-1 and TRBJ1-4; D remains unclear. This CDR3 is built from 15 residues. V was trimmed by 5 bases and J by 4 bases, leaving 17 bases between them. Germline CDR1 and CDR2: SQVTM and ANQGSEA. The CDR3 spells CSVQSSGRLNEKLFF. CDR3 bases: TGCAGCGTTCAATCCTCCGGGAGGCTTAATGAAAAACTGTTTTTT.

This clone was counted a few times. This sequence joins TRBV6-5 and TRBJ2-7; perhaps TRBD2 as D (6 bases). CDR1 is MNHEY and CDR2 is SVGAGI in the germline V gene. The CDR3 has 13 residues. V shed 6 bases and J shed 1 base, with 10 bases lying between them. The CDR3: CASSGGSSYEQYF. Here the CDR3 DNA reads TGTGCCAGCAGCGGGGGATCTTCCTACGAGCAGTACTTC.

The chain links TRBV11-2 to TRBJ1-1; D not certain. Trimming shortened V by 1 base and J by 8 bases, and 11 bases separated the two germline ends. CDR1 SGHAT and CDR2 FQNNGV come from the germline V gene. CDR3 length equals 13 residues. CDR3 residues: CASSLAGEVEAFF. CDR3 nucleotide sequence: TGTGCCAGCAGCTTAGCCGGGGAAGTCGAAGCTTTCTTT.

CDR3 region: CSVETQPTYGYTF. The CDR3 DNA is TGCAGCGTTGAAACACAACCGACCTATGGCTACACCTTC. V usage is TRBV29-1 and J usage is TRBJ1-2; D is ambiguous. Germline V CDR1 and CDR2: SQVTM, ANQGSEA. Trimming removed 2 bases from V and 4 bases from J, with 11 bases in between. This CDR3 is built from 13 residues. Looking up the rest from reference TRBV29-1 and TRBJ1-2 gives the full variable domain: SAVISQKPSRDICQRGTSLTIQCQVDSQVTMMFWYRQQPGQSLTLIATANQGSEATYESGFVIDKFPISRPNLTFSTLTVSNMSPEDSSIYLCSVETQPTYGYTFGSGTRLTVV.

This clone occurred a few times. V gene TRBV6-1 combines with J gene TRBJ1-5, with 7 bases matching TRBD1. J was trimmed by 1 base and V by 5 bases; bases with no gene match: 5. The CDR3 spans 15 residues. The germline V gene has CDR1 MNHNS and CDR2 SASEGT. Written as DNA, the CDR3 is TGTGCCAGCAGTCTCCAGACAGGGAGCAATCAGCCCCAGCATTTT. Translated: CASSLQTGSNQPQHF.

This clone appeared once. This chain links TRBV30 with TRBJ2-5; 9 bases line up with TRBD1. Germline V CDR1 and CDR2: GTSNPN, SVGIG (reference sequence). This CDR3 spans 15 amino acids. Trimming removed 5 bases from V and 1 base from J; junction bases left unmatched: 8. CDR3 region: CAWDVGQGSQETQYF. CDR3 DNA sequence: TGTGCCTGGGATGTGGGACAGGGAAGCCAAGAGACCCAGTACTTC.

V gene TRBV5-6 combines with J gene TRBJ2-2, with 7 bases aligning to TRBD1. This CDR3 is built from 14 residues. V trimming: 4 bases; J trimming: 6 bases; junction bases outside the gene matches: 6. Germline CDR1 is SGHDT and CDR2 is YYEEEE. In DNA, the CDR3 is TGTGCCAGCAGCCCGACAGGGTACTCCGGGGAGCTGTTTTTT. Translated: CASSPTGYSGELFF.

A word on this clone: A much bigger clone sits one base away, suggesting this may be a read error. The chain uses TRBV11-2 and TRBJ2-1; unclear D gene. V dropped 5 bases and J dropped 4 bases, with 3 bases sitting between them. The germline gives CDR1 SGHAT, CDR2 FQNNGV. The CDR3 covers 11 residues. The CDR3 DNA reads TGTGCCAGCAGCCCTTACAATGAGCAGTTCTTC. It is translated as CASSPYNEQFF.

The chain is built from TRBV30 and TRBJ1-5; D is possibly TRBD1 (6 bases). The length of the CDR3 is 12 residues. Germline CDR1 reads GTSNPN; CDR2 reads SVGIG (reference sequence). V was pared by 2 bases and J by 6 bases, with 8 bases between. The CDR3 reads CAWSSDSQPQHF. CDR3 DNA sequence: TGTGCCTGGAGTTCGGACAGTCAGCCCCAGCATTTT. The full variable domain, rest sourced from reference TRBV30 and TRBJ1-5, is SQTIHQWPATLVQPVGSPLSLECTVEGTSNPNLYWYRQAAGRGLQLLFYSVGIGQISSEVPQNLSASRPQDRQFILSSKKLLLSDSGFYLCAWSSDSQPQHFGDGTRLSIL.

Regarding this clone: This sample includes further DNA sequences coding for the same CDR3. V and J are TRBV19 and TRBJ2-3; 10 bases fit TRBD2. CDR1 LNHDA and CDR2 SQIVND come from the germline V gene (reference sequence). CDR3 size: 15 residues. Germline trimming cut 6 bases from V and 1 base from J; bases unmatched to any gene: 4. The CDR3 DNA follows: TGTGCCAGTAGCCGGACTAGCGGAGGCACAGATACGCAGTATTTT. Protein product: CASSRTSGGTDTQYF. The whole variable domain, remainder taken from reference TRBV19 and TRBJ2-3, is DGGITQSPKYLFRKEGQNVTLSCEQNLNHDAMYWYRQDPGQGLRLIYYSQIVNDFQKGDIAEGYSVSREKKESFPLTVTSAQKNPTAFYLCASSRTSGGTDTQYFGPGTRLTVL.

This chain links TRBV7-2 with TRBJ1-1, with a possible D match to TRBD1 (5 bases). Trimming stripped 8 bases from V and 6 bases from J, with 16 bases between. The CDR3 length is 13 residues. The germline CDR1 and CDR2 sequences are SGHTA and FQGNSA. CDR3 amino acids: CASGPEGISEAFF. CDR3 nucleotide sequence: TGTGCCAGCGGGCCGGAGGGGATTTCTGAAGCTTTCTTT.

The V call is TRBV7-9, the J call TRBJ2-2; 10 bases line up with TRBD2. The germline gives CDR1 SEHNR, CDR2 FQNEAQ (reference sequence). V shed 5 bases and J 6 bases; nucleotides not matched to a gene: 18. The CDR3 runs to 19 residues. The CDR3 nucleotides read TGTGCCAGCAGCCACCCCCCGAGAGCTAGCGGGGGATCCCCCGGGGAGCTGTTTTTT. Translated: CASSHPPRASGGSPGELFF.

V gene TRBV10-3 combines with J gene TRBJ1-2; unclear D gene. The length of the CDR3 is 12 residues. The germline V gene encodes CDR1 ENHRY and CDR2 SYGVKD. Trimming stripped 6 bases from V and 2 bases from J, with 7 bases between. The CDR3 is CAISERNYGYTF. The CDR3, as DNA: TGTGCCATCAGCGAGCGAAACTATGGCTACACCTTC.

The gene calls are TRBV2 and TRBJ2-7, with 8 positions matching TRBD1. J gave up 0 bases and V 6 bases, and 7 bases lay outside the gene matches. The CDR3 is made up of 15 amino acids. Germline V lookup: CDR1 SNHLY, CDR2 FYNNEI. The CDR3 nucleotides are TGTGCCAGCAGCCCGGGACAGGTAAACTCCTACGAGCAGTACTTC. It encodes CASSPGQVNSYEQYF.

This clone was seen a single time. The chain joins TRBV9 to TRBJ1-3; possibly TRBD1 for D (6 bases). The CDR3 is 16 amino acids. The germline gives CDR1 SGDLS, CDR2 YYNGEE. Deletions cut 3 bases from V and 2 bases from J, with 15 bases between. The CDR3 bases are TGTGCCAGCAGCGCCCTGGAGGGGGAAACTGGAAACACCATATATTTT. Its translation is CASSALEGETGNTIYF.

J is TRBJ1-2 and V is TRBV30; the match to TRBD1 covers 9 bases. Losses at the gene ends were 4 bases for V and 7 bases for J; bases not matched to a gene: 7. Germline values: CDR1 GTSNPN, CDR2 SVGIG (reference sequence). The CDR3 is 13 residues long. The CDR3 here is CAWNPGQGSGYTF. In DNA, the CDR3 is TGTGCCTGGAATCCGGGACAGGGATCTGGCTACACCTTC.